The clone carrying this TCR beta chain was seen a handful of times. Its antigen is unidentified. This record belongs to a study of response to subunit inactivated influenza vaccine. Study-level results: Each seasonal influenza vaccination recruits few new T cells, the authors suggested.

One entry per CDR3 protein results from TCRdb running MiXCR on the RT-PCR reads. Of 450,000 to 600,000 distinct CDR3 sequences detected, around 7.7% appear once; the ten largest clones hold about an eighth. Per germline, CDR1 ENHRY and CDR2 SYGVKD. V was clipped by 3 bases and J by 4 bases, with 15 bases between them. The CDR3 is 16 residues long. The clonotype comes from a man aged 45-69 years who received an inactivated influenza vaccine. Sequencing used PBMCs from blood, obtained less than 30 months after vaccination. The V call is TRBV10-3, the J call TRBJ1-4, with D unclear. This chain's CDR3 is CAISEAIPYGNEKLFF. The CDR3 DNA is TGTGCCATCAGTGAAGCTATCCCGTATGGTAATGAAAAACTGTTTTTT.